This T cell receptor (beta chain) was identified in a study of blood T cells in healthy people across ages. Study conclusions and caveats: Versus aged donors, long-lived donors had higher diversity and more naive CD4+ cells.

Each donor had around 10 milliliters of peripheral blood drawn. Sample-barcoded 5' priming and a J-beta primer mix drove a second PCR of about 6 to 12 cycles. The template-switch adaptor was a 5' adaptor with 12 random nucleotides. It tagged each cDNA molecule. In TCRdb, the 5' RACE reads were re-called with MiXCR into one record per CDR3 protein. Here the sample spans around 850,000 distinct CDR3 sequences, about 36% being singletons. On this clonotype itself: What it binds is not known.

This CDR3 is 15 amino acids long. Trimming took 2 bases from V and 6 from J, leaving 13 bases between them. The rearrangement links TRBV12-3 or TRBV12-4 to TRBJ1-4, with D possibly matching TRBD1 (5 bases). Sequencing used blood. The receptor comes from a man between 18 and 35 years old in good health. The CDR3 sequence is CASSLIYAGDEKLFF. DNA of the CDR3: TGTGCCAGCAGTTTAATTTATGCGGGGGATGAAAAACTGTTTTTT.